This entry lists 9 T cell receptor beta chains sequenced from one sample in a study of blood T cells in healthy people across ages. Alongside a J-beta primer mix, a sample-barcoded 5' primer served in a second PCR lasting 7 to 11 cycles. One entry per CDR3 protein results from TCRdb running MiXCR on the 5' RACE reads. The sample records over a million distinct CDR3 sequences, less than 45% being singletons. The specimen sequenced was blood. The origin of the receptors is a woman aged 18-30 years in good health.

The CDR3 region has the DNA TGCAGTGCTAGAGATTTCGGCCGTTCTAACTATGGCTACACCTTC. Protein: CSARDFGRSNYGYTF. The chain uses TRBV20-1 and TRBJ1-2; no clear D gene. There are 15 residues in the CDR3. Germline V CDR1 and CDR2: DFQATT, SNEGSKA (reference sequence). Between the trimmed V and J ends, which lost 0 bases and 0 bases, there was a span of 11 bases.

The chain employs TRBV6-1 and TRBJ1-2; TRBD1 aligns across 7 bases. The CDR3 spans 16 residues. Germline V lookup: CDR1 MNHNS, CDR2 SASEGT. J gave up 8 bases and V 2 bases, and 14 bases lay outside the gene matches. The CDR3 DNA sequence: TGTGCCAGCAGTGAAATCTTGGGTGACAGGGTTTTCGGCTACACCTTC. Amino acid sequence: CASSEILGDRVFGYTF.

This clonotype was counted a few times. The chain joins TRBV5-1 to TRBJ2-5; no firm D call. The CDR3 has 14 residues. The germline CDR1 and CDR2 sequences are SGHRS and YFSETQ. The V end lost 1 base, the J end lost 2 bases, and 9 bases lay between the germline ends. The CDR3 coding sequence is TGCGCCAGCAGCTTGATGGCTTCACAAGAGACCCAGTACTTC. As protein: CASSLMASQETQYF.

This rearrangement joins TRBV12-3 or TRBV12-4 to TRBJ2-1; no definite D call. The CDR3 consists of 14 residues. V was shortened by 4 bases and J by 10 bases, with 17 bases between the two germline ends. CDR3 amino acids: CASSYSFSPDEQFF. In DNA form, the CDR3 reads TGTGCCAGCAGTTATAGTTTTTCTCCCGACGAGCAGTTCTTC.

V is TRBV20-1 and J is TRBJ2-2; D unclear. V dropped 6 bases and J dropped 0 bases, with 11 bases sitting between them. This CDR3 spans 14 amino acids. Germline V gene data show CDR1 as DFQATT and CDR2 as SNEGSKA (reference sequence). Here the CDR3 reads CSAAVSPNTGELFF. DNA of the CDR3: TGCAGTGCCGCCGTGTCGCCGAACACCGGGGAGCTGTTTTTT.

J is TRBJ1-1 and V is TRBV7-9; 8 positions agree with TRBD1. V shed 5 bases and J 0 bases; nucleotides not matched to a gene: 5. Germline V gives CDR1 SEHNR, CDR2 FQNEAQ (reference sequence). The CDR3 consists of 15 residues. CDR3 residues: CASSTPGQVNTEAFF. For the CDR3, the DNA is TGTGCCAGCAGCACCCCGGGACAGGTGAACACTGAAGCTTTCTTT. The full variable domain, completed using reference TRBV7-9 and TRBJ1-1, is DTGVSQNPRHKITKRGQNVTFRCDPISEHNRLYWYRQTLGQGPEFLTYFQNEAQLEKSRLLSDRFSAERPKGSFSTLEIQRTEQGDSAMYLCASSTPGQVNTEAFFGQGTRLTVV.

The CDR3 DNA is TGCGCCAGCAGCCAAGCTCGGTCAGATACGCAGTATTTT. This codes for CASSQARSDTQYF. The chain has TRBV4-1 and TRBJ2-3, with D uncertain. CDR3 size: 13 residues. Germline V CDR1 and CDR2: MGHRA, YSYEKL. The V end was cut by 1 base, the J end by 4 bases, with 6 bases between.

The V and J genes are TRBV6-5 and TRBJ2-1; D is ambiguous. Germline assignment: CDR1 MNHEY and CDR2 SVGAGI. Trimming took off 6 bases at V and 10 bases at J, with 16 bases between the two ends. This CDR3 region has 13 residues. CDR3 sequence (DNA): TGTGCCAGCAGCCCATCAAGAGGTCTGGAGCAGTTCTTC. Its protein is CASSPSRGLEQFF.

The chain carries TRBV6-2 or TRBV6-3 and TRBJ2-1, with TRBD2 as a possible D gene (5 bases). Trimming removed 11 bases from V and 9 bases from J, with 26 bases in between. The CDR3 totals 15 residues. Germline V CDR1 and CDR2: MNHEY, SVGEGT. CDR3 bases: TGTGCCGCGTATCCGGGGAGCGCAGGCCGGCCTGAGCAGTTCTTC. Protein product: CAAYPGSAGRPEQFF.